The 9 T cell receptor beta chains below come from one sample, sequenced in a study of blood T cell repertoires in COVID-19. Sequencing used immunoSEQ multiplex PCR; TCRdb keeps in-frame clones, though not all of them. The top ten hold about 7.1% of the sample, which has 150,000 to 200,000 clones, roughly four fifths seen once. Source material: peripheral blood. These receptors came from a woman in her seventies with COVID-19, enrolled during active disease.

This chain connects TRBV5-1 to TRBJ2-7; weak D call: TRBD2 (6 bases). The CDR3 totals 14 residues. V lost 4 bases, J lost 0 bases, and 11 bases lay in between. CDR1 SGHRS and CDR2 YFSETQ come from the germline V gene. CDR3 region: CASSTTTSSYEQYF. The CDR3, as DNA: TGCGCCAGCAGCACAACGACTAGCTCCTACGAGCAGTACTTC.

The chain links TRBV19 to TRBJ2-3; 10 bases agree with TRBD1. Germline V gene lookup returns CDR1 LNHDA and CDR2 SQIVND (reference sequence). The CDR3 is made up of 14 amino acids. The J segment lost 2 bases and the V segment lost 9 bases, leaving 5 bases of the junction unmatched. The CDR3 loop is CASIGTGVTDTQYF. In DNA, the CDR3 is TGTGCCAGCATAGGGACAGGGGTCACAGATACGCAGTATTTT.

The J gene is TRBJ1-1, the V gene TRBV21-1. TRBV21-1 is described as a pseudogene. The CDR3 spans 14 residues. CDR3 residues: CASSPKRVYTEAFF. CDR3 DNA sequence: TGTGCCAGCAGCCCTAAGAGGGTGTACACTGAAGCTTTCTTT.

The V gene is TRBV4-1, the J gene TRBJ2-7, with D perhaps matching TRBD2 (6 bases). V was cut by 1 base and J by 6 bases, with 13 bases left in between. The length of the CDR3 is 14 residues. CDR1 MGHRA and CDR2 YSYEKL come from the germline V gene. The CDR3: CASSQVVAGFEQYF. The CDR3 region has the DNA TGCGCCAGCAGCCAAGTGGTGGCGGGGTTCGAGCAGTACTTC.

This chain connects TRBV27 to TRBJ1-6; 7 nucleotides agree with TRBD1. The CDR3 loop spans 15 amino acids. The germline CDR1 and CDR2 sequences are MNHEY and SMNVEV (reference sequence). V was pared by 5 bases and J by 7 bases, with 8 bases of the junction left unmatched. CDR3 sequence reads: CASSLGGSGNSPLHF. Here the CDR3 DNA reads TGTGCCAGCAGTCTAGGGGGCAGTGGGAATTCACCCCTCCACTTT.

The chain links TRBV5-1 to TRBJ1-3, with no clear D. The CDR3 has 16 amino acids. CDR1 and CDR2 from the germline V gene are SGHRS and YFSETQ. The V and J ends lost 0 bases and 2 bases respectively, with 12 bases between them. As DNA, the CDR3 is TGCGCCAGCAGCTTGGGCGGATGGATCGCTGGAAACACCATATATTTT. This encodes CASSLGGWIAGNTIYF.

The chain is built from TRBV3-1 (or the pseudogene TRBV3-2) and TRBJ1-1; possibly TRBD1 for D (5 bases). Germline V CDR1 and CDR2: LGHDT, YNNKEL (reference sequence). The CDR3 has 14 residues. V dropped 0 bases and J dropped 6 bases, with 11 bases sitting between them. CDR3 loop: CASSQEVWGAEAFF. The CDR3 region has the DNA TGTGCCAGCAGCCAAGAGGTCTGGGGCGCTGAAGCTTTCTTT.

The CDR3 DNA reads as TGCAGCGTCCAGGGGTCCTTTGGTGAAAAACTGTTTTTT. Translating gives CSVQGSFGEKLFF. The rearrangement links TRBV29-1 to TRBJ1-4, with a possible D match to TRBD1 (6 bases). The CDR3 is 13 residues long. V was cut by 6 bases and J by 7 bases, with 15 bases left in between. Germline V CDR1 and CDR2: SQVTM, ANQGSEA.

The chain links TRBV3-1 (or the pseudogene TRBV3-2) to TRBJ2-5, with 8 bases lining up with TRBD1. The CDR3 extends over 16 amino acids. The germline V gene has CDR1 LGHDT and CDR2 YNNKEL (reference sequence). The V gene end was trimmed by 4 bases and the J gene end by 0 bases; junction bases not matched to a gene: 7. The CDR3 sequence is CASSPDRERYQETQYF. CDR3 nucleotides: TGTGCCAGCAGCCCGGACAGGGAACGGTACCAAGAGACCCAGTACTTC.